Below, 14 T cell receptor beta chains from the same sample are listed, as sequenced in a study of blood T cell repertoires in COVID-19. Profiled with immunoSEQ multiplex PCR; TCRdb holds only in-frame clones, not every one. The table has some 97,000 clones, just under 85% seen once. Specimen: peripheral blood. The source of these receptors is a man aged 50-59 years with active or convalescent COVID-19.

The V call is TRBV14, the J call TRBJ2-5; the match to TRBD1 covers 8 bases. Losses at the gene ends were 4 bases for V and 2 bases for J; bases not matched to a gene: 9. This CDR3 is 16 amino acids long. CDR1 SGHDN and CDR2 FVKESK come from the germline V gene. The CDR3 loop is CASSPLWTGPQETQYF. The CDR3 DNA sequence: TGTGCCAGCAGCCCACTTTGGACAGGGCCTCAAGAGACCCAGTACTTC.

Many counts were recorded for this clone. The CDR3, as DNA: TGCGCCAGCAGTGCTGGGACAGGGGGGAATCAGCCCCAGCATTTT. This encodes CASSAGTGGNQPQHF. The genes are TRBV10-1 and TRBJ1-5, with TRBD1 matching over 11 bases. V gave up 4 bases and J gave up 4 bases; unmatched junction bases: 3. Germline lookup yields CDR1 WNHNN and CDR2 SYGVQD (reference sequence). This CDR3 is 15 amino acids long.

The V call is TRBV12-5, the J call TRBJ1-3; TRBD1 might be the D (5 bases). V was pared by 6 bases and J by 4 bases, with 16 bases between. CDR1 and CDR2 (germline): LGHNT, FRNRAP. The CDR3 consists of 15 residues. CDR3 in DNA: TGTGCTAGTGGAGAGGGACTCCCTCCGGGAAACACCATATATTTT. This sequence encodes CASGEGLPPGNTIYF.

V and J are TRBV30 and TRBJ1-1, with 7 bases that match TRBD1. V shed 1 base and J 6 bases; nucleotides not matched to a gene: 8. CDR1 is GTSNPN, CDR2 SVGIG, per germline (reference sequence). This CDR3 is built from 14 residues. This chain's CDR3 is CAWSGSQGRPEAFF. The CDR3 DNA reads TGTGCCTGGAGTGGATCACAGGGGAGGCCTGAAGCTTTCTTT.

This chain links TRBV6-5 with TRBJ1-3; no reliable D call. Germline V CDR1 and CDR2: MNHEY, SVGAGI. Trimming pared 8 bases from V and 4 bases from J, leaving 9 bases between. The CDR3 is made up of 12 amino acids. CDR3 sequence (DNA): TGTGCCAGCGGATCACAGGGAAACACCATATATTTT. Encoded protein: CASGSQGNTIYF.

CDR3 DNA: TGCGCCAGCAGCCAAGATGAAGGGGGAATTAGTCAGCCCCAGCATTTT. Translating gives CASSQDEGGISQPQHF. J is TRBJ1-5 and V is TRBV4-1; D may be TRBD1 (6 bases). The CDR3 sequence is 16 residues long. Deletions cut 0 bases from V and 6 bases from J, with 15 bases between. Germline CDR1 and CDR2: MGHRA and YSYEKL.

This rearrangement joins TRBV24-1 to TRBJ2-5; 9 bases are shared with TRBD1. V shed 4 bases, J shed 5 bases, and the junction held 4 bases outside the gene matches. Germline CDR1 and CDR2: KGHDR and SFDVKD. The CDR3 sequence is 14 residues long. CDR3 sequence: CATSDPDRGETQYF. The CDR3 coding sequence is TGTGCCACCAGTGACCCCGACAGGGGGGAGACCCAGTACTTC.

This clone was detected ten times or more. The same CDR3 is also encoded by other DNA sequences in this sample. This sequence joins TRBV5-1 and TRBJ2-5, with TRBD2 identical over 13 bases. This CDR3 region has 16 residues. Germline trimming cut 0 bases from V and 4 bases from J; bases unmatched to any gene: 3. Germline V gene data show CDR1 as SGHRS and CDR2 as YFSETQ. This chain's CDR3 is CASSLGLAGGTETQYF. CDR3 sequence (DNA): TGCGCCAGCAGCTTGGGACTAGCGGGAGGTACAGAGACCCAGTACTTC.

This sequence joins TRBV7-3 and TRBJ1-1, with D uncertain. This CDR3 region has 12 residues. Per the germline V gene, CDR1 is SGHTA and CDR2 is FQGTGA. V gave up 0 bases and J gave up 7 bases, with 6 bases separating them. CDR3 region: CASSLTGSEAFF. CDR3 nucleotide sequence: TGTGCCAGCAGCTTAACAGGGAGTGAAGCTTTCTTT.

This chain's CDR3 is CASSFRGQGETQYF. In nucleotides, the CDR3 is TGTGCCAGCAGTTTTCGGGGACAGGGAGAGACCCAGTACTTC. The chain combines TRBV6-6 with TRBJ2-5; 9 bases map to TRBD1. Germline V gene sequence: CDR1 MNHNY, CDR2 SVGAGI (reference sequence). There are 14 residues in the CDR3. V gave up 4 bases and J gave up 4 bases; unmatched junction bases: 4.

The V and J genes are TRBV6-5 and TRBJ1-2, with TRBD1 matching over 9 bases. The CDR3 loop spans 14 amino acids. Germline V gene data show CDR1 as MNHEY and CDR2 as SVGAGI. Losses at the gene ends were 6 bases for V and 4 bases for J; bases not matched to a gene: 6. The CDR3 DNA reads TGTGCCAGCAGGGGTCCGGGACAGGGCTATGGCTACACCTTC. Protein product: CASRGPGQGYGYTF.

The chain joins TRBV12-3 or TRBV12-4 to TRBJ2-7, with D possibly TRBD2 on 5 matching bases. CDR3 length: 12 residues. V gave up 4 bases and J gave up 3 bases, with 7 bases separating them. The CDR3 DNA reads TGTGCCAGCAGTTGGAGGAGCTACGAGCAGTACTTC. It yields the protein CASSWRSYEQYF.

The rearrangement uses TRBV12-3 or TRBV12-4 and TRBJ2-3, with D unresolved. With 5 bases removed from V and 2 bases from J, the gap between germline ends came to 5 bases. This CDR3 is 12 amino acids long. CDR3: CASSQFTDTQYF. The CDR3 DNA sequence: TGTGCCAGCAGTCAATTCACAGATACGCAGTATTTT.

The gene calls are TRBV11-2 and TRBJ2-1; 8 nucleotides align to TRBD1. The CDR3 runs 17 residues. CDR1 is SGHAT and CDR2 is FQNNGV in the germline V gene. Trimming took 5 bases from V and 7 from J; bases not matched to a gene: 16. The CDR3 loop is CASSENAGTGGRNEQFF. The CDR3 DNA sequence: TGTGCCAGCAGCGAAAACGCCGGGACAGGTGGGAGGAATGAGCAGTTCTTC.